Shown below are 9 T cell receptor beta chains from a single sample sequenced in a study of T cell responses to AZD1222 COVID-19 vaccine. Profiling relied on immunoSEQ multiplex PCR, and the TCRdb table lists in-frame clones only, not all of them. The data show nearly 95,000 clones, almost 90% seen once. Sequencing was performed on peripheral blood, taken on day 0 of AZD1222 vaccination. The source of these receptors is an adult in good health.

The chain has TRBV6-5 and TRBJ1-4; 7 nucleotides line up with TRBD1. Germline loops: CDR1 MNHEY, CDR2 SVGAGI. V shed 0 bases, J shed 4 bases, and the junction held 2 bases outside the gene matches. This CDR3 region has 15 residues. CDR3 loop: CASSYSGTVNEKLFF. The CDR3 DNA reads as TGTGCCAGCAGTTACTCCGGGACAGTTAATGAAAAACTGTTTTTT.

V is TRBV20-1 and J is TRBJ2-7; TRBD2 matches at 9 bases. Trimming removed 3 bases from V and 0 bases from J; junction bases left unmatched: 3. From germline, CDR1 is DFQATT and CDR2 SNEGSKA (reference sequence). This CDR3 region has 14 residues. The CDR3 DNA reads TGCAGTGCTAGTCAGCGGGGGGCCTCCTACGAGCAGTACTTC. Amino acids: CSASQRGASYEQYF.

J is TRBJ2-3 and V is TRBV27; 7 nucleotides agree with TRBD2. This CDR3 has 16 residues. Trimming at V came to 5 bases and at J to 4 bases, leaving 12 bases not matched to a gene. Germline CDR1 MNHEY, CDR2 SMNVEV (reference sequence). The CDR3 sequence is CASSVLAAFGADTQYF. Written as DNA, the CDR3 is TGTGCCAGCAGTGTGCTAGCGGCGTTTGGTGCAGATACGCAGTATTTT.

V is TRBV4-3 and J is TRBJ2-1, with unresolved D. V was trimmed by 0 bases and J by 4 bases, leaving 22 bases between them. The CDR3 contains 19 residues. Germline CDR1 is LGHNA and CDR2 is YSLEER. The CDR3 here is CASSQEKRSSGRPYNEQFF. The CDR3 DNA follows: TGCGCCAGCAGCCAAGAGAAGAGGAGCTCGGGCCGACCATACAATGAGCAGTTCTTC.

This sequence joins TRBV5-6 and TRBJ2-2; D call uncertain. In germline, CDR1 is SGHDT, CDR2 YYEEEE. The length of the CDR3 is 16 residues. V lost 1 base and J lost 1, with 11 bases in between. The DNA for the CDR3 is TGTGCCAGCAGCTTGTATCTAATCCAGAACACCGGGGAGCTGTTTTTT. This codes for CASSLYLIQNTGELFF.

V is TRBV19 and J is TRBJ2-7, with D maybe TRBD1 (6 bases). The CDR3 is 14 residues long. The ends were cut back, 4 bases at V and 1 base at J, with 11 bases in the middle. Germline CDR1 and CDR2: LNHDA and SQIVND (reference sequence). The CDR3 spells CASSNPGHSYEQYF. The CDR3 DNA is TGTGCCAGTAGTAACCCGGGACATTCCTACGAGCAGTACTTC.

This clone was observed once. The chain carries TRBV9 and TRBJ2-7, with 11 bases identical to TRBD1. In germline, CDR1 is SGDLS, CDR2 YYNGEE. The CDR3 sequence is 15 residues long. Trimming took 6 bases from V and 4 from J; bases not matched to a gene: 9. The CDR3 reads CASTPYGTGGYEQYF. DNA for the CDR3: TGTGCCAGCACCCCATACGGGACAGGGGGATACGAGCAGTACTTC.

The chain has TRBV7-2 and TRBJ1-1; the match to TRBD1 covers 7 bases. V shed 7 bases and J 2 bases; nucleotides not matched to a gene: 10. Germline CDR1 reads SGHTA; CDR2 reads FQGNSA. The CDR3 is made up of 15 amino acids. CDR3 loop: CASNPLGQVNTEAFF. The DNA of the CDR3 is TGTGCCAGCAACCCCCTCGGACAGGTCAACACTGAAGCTTTCTTT.

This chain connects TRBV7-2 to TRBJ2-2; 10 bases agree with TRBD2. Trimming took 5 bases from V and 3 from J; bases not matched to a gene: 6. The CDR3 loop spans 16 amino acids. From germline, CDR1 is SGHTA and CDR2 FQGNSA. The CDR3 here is CASSPNSGGHTGELFF. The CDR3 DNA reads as TGTGCCAGCAGCCCCAATAGCGGGGGGCACACCGGGGAGCTGTTTTTT. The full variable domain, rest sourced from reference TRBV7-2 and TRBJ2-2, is GAGVSQSPSNKVTEKGKDVELRCDPISGHTALYWYRQSLGQGLEFLIYFQGNSAPDKSGLPSDRFSAERTGGSVSTLTIQRTQQEDSAVYLCASSPNSGGHTGELFFGEGSRLTVL.